This is a list of T cell receptor beta chains from one sample in a study of blood T cells in healthy people across ages. Each CDR3 protein is one row after TCRdb ran MiXCR on the 5' RACE reads. Counted here are 1.5 million to 2 million distinct CDR3 sequences, about 50% occurring once; the ten biggest clones make up around 2.1%. The sequencing sample was made of blood. The receptors come from a middle-aged woman in good health. Both conserved end residues are part of each CDR3. A D gene is named only where the DNA matches it firmly. Expanded clones get a size class; other rows say once, few or many, or leave the size out.

d_call: -
v_call: TRBV4-3
clone_size: -
j_call: TRBJ2-3
cdr3_nt: TGCGCCAGCAGTCAAGCACTATTTGGCACAGATACGCAGTATTTT
cdr3_aa: CASSQALFGTDTQYF

d_call: TRBD2
v_call: TRBV7-2
clone_size: -
j_call: TRBJ2-3
cdr3_nt: TGTGCCAGCAGCCGACTAGCGGGGGGGACCACAGATACGCAGTATTTT
cdr3_aa: CASSRLAGGTTDTQYF

d_call: TRBD2
v_call: TRBV29-1
clone_size: -
j_call: TRBJ2-7
cdr3_nt: TGCAGCTCGTCTAGCGGAGGCGAGCAGTACTTC
cdr3_aa: CSSSSGGEQYF

d_call: TRBD2
v_call: TRBV20-1
clone_size: few
j_call: TRBJ2-5
cdr3_nt: TGCAGTGCTAGAGTCGGAACTAGCGCTAACCAAGAGACCCAGTACTTC
cdr3_aa: CSARVGTSANQETQYF

d_call: TRBD2
v_call: TRBV7-9
clone_size: -
j_call: TRBJ2-5
cdr3_nt: TGTGCCAGCAGCGCCCCGGCGGGAGAAGAGACCCAGTACTTC
cdr3_aa: CASSAPAGEETQYF

d_call: TRBD2
v_call: TRBV20-1
clone_size: few
j_call: TRBJ2-1
cdr3_nt: TGCAGTGCCCCGACTAGCGGGGGGGCCAGTGAGCAGTTCTTC
cdr3_aa: CSAPTSGGASEQFF

d_call: -
v_call: TRBV28
clone_size: few
j_call: TRBJ2-3
cdr3_nt: TGTGCCAGCAGGCCCGCGGGGATGAGCACAGATACGCAGTATTTT
cdr3_aa: CASRPAGMSTDTQYF

d_call: TRBD2
v_call: TRBV5-1
clone_size: -
j_call: TRBJ2-1
cdr3_nt: TGCGCCAGCAGCTTATTGGGAGGGGAAATATACAATGAGCAGTTCTTC
cdr3_aa: CASSLLGGEIYNEQFF

d_call: TRBD2
v_call: TRBV28
clone_size: -
j_call: TRBJ2-3
cdr3_nt: TGTGCCAGCAGTCCCTTGGGAGCGGGGGGCACAGATACGCAGTATTTT
cdr3_aa: CASSPLGAGGTDTQYF

d_call: -
v_call: TRBV7-3
clone_size: -
j_call: TRBJ2-5
cdr3_nt: TGTGCCAGCAGCTTAGTTAAGGCTAGCGCCAATGAGCAGTACTTC
cdr3_aa: CASSLVKASANEQYF

d_call: TRBD1
v_call: TRBV15
clone_size: -
j_call: TRBJ1-5
cdr3_nt: TGTGCCACCAGCGGCCGGGACAGGGGTTTTGATCAGCCCCAGCATTTT
cdr3_aa: CATSGRDRGFDQPQHF

d_call: -
v_call: TRBV20-1
clone_size: -
j_call: TRBJ2-1
cdr3_nt: TGCAGTGCTTCGGCCCGGTACCACAATGAGCAGTTCTTC
cdr3_aa: CSASARYHNEQFF

d_call: TRBD1
v_call: TRBV7-2
clone_size: -
j_call: TRBJ2-1
cdr3_nt: TGTGCCAGCAGCTTAGGTAAAGGGACAGCAACGACTGAGCAGTTCTTC
cdr3_aa: CASSLGKGTATTEQFF

d_call: -
v_call: TRBV6-6
clone_size: -
j_call: TRBJ1-1
cdr3_nt: TGTGCCAGCAGTTACCTAACCGGGACCTCTACTGAAGCTTTCTTT
cdr3_aa: CASSYLTGTSTEAFF

d_call: -
v_call: TRBV2
clone_size: -
j_call: TRBJ2-3
cdr3_nt: TGTGCCAGCAGGAGGGTCACAGATACGCAGTATTTT
cdr3_aa: CASRRVTDTQYF

d_call: -
v_call: TRBV27
clone_size: -
j_call: TRBJ1-1
cdr3_nt: TGTGCCAGCAGTGCCTTTATGAACACTGAAGCTTTCTTT
cdr3_aa: CASSAFMNTEAFF

d_call: TRBD2
v_call: TRBV7-2
clone_size: -
j_call: TRBJ2-5
cdr3_nt: TGTGCCAGCAGCCGTACTCCCCAAGGGATGACTAGCGGTTACCAAGAGACCCAGTACTTC
cdr3_aa: CASSRTPQGMTSGYQETQYF